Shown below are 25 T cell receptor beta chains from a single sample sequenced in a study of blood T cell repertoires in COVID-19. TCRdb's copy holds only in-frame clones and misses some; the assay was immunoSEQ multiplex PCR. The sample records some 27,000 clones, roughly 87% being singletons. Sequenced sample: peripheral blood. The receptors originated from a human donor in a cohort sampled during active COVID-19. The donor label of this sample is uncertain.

The CDR3: CASSLYSGETQYF. The CDR3 DNA is TGCGCCAGCAGCTTGTATTCCGGGGAGACCCAGTACTTC. V is TRBV5-1 and J is TRBJ2-5, with D uncertain. V lost 1 base and J 5 bases, leaving 9 bases between the germline ends. Germline loops: CDR1 SGHRS, CDR2 YFSETQ. The CDR3 has 13 residues.

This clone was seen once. As DNA, the CDR3 is TGTGCCACCGGGCGGGGGGGGCCCGATGAAAAACTGTTTTTT. The encoded protein is CATGRGGPDEKLFF. This rearrangement joins TRBV15 to TRBJ1-4; possible D gene TRBD1, 6 bases. V lost 8 bases and J lost 6, with 16 bases in between. In germline, CDR1 is LNHNV, CDR2 YYDKDF (reference sequence). This CDR3 is built from 14 residues.

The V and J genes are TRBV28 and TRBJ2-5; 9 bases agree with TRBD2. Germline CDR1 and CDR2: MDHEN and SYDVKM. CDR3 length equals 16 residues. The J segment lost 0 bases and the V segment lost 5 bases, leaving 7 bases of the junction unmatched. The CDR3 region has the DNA TGTGCCAGCAGTGATCTTAGCGGGGGTAACCAAGAGACCCAGTACTTC. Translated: CASSDLSGGNQETQYF.

In DNA form, the CDR3 reads TGTGCCAGCAGCCTCCCCGGGGAGCTGTTTTTT. Protein product: CASSLPGELFF. The rearrangement links TRBV7-6 to TRBJ2-2; no reliable D call. The CDR3 is 11 residues long. Germline V gene sequence: CDR1 SGHVS, CDR2 FNYEAQ. Trimming left V 5 bases short and J 6 bases short, with 4 bases between.

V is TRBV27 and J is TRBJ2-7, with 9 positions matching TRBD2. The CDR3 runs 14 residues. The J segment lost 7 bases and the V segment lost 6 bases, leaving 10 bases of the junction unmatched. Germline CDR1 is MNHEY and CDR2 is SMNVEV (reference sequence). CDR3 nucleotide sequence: TGTGCCAGCAGAGGGGGCGGGGGGGCAGGGGAGCAGTACTTC. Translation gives CASRGGGGAGEQYF.

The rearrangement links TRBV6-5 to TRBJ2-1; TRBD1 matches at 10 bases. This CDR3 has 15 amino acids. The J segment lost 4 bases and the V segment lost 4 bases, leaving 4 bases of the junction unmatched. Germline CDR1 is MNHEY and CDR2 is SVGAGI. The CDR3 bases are TGTGCCAGCAGTTCGACAGGGGGCGTTTACAATGAGCAGTTCTTC. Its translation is CASSSTGGVYNEQFF.

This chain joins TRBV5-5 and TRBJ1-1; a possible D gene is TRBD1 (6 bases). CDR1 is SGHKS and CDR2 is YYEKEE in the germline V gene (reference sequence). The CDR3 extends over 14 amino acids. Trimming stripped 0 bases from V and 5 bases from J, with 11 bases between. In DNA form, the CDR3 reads TGTGCCAGCAGCTTGGGGCAGGGGTGGACTGAAGCTTTCTTT. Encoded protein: CASSLGQGWTEAFF.

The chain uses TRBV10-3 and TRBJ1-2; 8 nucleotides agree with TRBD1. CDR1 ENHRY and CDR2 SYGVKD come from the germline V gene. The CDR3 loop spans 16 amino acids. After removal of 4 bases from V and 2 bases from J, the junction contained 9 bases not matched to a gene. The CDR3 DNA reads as TGTGCCATCAGTGGAGGTGCGGGACAGGTGAACTATGGCTACACCTTC. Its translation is CAISGGAGQVNYGYTF.

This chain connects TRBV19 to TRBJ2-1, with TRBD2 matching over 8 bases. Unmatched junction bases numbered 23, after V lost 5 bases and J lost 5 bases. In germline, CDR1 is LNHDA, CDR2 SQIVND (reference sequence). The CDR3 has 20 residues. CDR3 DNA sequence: TGTGCCAGTAGTCGGGGAAGGAAGGGGTCTCCTAGCGGGTCCAACAATGAGCAGTTCTTC. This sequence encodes CASSRGRKGSPSGSNNEQFF.

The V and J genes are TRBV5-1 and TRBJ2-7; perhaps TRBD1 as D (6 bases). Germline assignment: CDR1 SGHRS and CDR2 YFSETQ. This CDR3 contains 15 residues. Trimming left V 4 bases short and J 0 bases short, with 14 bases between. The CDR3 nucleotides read TGCGCCAGCAGCCTGGGACAATCAGGCTCCTACGAGCAGTACTTC. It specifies CASSLGQSGSYEQYF.

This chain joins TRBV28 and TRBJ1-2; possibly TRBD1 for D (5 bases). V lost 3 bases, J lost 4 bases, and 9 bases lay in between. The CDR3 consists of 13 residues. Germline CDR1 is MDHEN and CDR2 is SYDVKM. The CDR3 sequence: CASSLPQGYGYTF. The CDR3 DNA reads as TGTGCCAGCAGTTTGCCCCAGGGCTATGGCTACACCTTC.

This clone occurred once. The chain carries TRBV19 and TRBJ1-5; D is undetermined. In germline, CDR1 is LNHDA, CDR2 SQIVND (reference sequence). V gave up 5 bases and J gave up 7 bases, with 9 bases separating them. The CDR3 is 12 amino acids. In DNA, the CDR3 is TGTGCCAGTAGTGCGCGGGAGCAGCCCCAGCATTTT. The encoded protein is CASSAREQPQHF.

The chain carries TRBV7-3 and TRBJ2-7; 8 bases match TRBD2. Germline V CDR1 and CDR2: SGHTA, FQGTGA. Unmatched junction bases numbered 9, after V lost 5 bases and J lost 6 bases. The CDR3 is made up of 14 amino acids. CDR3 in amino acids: CASSPSGGDGEQYF. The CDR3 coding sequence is TGTGCCAGCAGCCCCTCGGGGGGGGACGGCGAGCAGTACTTC.

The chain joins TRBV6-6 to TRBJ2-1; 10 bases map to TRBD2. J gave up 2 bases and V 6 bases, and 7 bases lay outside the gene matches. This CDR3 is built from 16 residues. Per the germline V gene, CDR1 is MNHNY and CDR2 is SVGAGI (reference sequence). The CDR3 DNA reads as TGTGCCAGCAGCGTCCAACTAGCGGGGCCCTACAATGAGCAGTTCTTC. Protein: CASSVQLAGPYNEQFF.

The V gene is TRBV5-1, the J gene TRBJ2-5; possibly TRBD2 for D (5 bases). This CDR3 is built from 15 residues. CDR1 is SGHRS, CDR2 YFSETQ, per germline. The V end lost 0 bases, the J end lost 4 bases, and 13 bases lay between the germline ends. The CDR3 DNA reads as TGCGCCAGCAGCTTGGGAGCCGGGGATCGAGAGACCCAGTACTTC. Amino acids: CASSLGAGDRETQYF.

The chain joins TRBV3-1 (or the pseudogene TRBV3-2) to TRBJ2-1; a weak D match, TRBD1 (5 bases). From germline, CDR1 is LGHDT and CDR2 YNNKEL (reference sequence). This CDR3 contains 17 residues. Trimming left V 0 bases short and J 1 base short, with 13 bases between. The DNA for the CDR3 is TGTGCCAGCAGCCAAGATTCTGGGGCGACTTCCTACAATGAGCAGTTCTTC. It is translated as CASSQDSGATSYNEQFF.

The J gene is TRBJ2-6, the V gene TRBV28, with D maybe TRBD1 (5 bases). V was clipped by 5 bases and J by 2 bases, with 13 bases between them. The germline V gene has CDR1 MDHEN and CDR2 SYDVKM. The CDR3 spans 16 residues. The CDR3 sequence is CASSPVRAAGANVLTF. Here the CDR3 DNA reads TGTGCCAGCAGTCCCGTCAGGGCCGCTGGGGCCAACGTCCTGACTTTC.

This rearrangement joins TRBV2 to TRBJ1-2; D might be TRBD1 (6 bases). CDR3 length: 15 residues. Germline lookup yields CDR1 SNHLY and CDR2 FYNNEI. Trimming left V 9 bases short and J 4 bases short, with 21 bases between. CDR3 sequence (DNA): TGTGCCAGGAGAGACCGGGACATAGTCGGCTATGGCTACACCTTC. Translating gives CARRDRDIVGYGYTF.

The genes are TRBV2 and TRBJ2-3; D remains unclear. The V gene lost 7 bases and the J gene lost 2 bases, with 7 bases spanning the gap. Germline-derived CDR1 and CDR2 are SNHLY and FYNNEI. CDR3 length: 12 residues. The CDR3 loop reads CASKENTDTQYF. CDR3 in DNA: TGTGCCAGCAAGGAGAACACAGATACGCAGTATTTT.

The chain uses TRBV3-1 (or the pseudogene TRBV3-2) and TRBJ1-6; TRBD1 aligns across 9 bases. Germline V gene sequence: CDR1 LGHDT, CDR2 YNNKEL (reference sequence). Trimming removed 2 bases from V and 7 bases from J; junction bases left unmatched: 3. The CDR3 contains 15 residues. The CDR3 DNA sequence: TGTGCCAGCAGCCAATCGACAGGGGGAAATTCACCCCTCCACTTT. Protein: CASSQSTGGNSPLHF.

The CDR3 nucleotides read TGCGCCAGCAGGGGTAGCGGATCGACAGATACGCAGTATTTT. Protein product: CASRGSGSTDTQYF. The J gene is TRBJ2-3, the V gene TRBV5-1; D possibly corresponds to TRBD2 (6 bases). Trimming took off 5 bases at V and 3 bases at J, with 13 bases between the two ends. This CDR3 has 14 residues. The germline V gene has CDR1 SGHRS and CDR2 YFSETQ.

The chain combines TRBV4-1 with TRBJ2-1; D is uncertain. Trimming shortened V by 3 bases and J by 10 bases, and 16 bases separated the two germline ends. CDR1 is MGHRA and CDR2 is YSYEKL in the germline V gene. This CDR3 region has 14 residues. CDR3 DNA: TGCGCCAGCAGCCATTACACGACGGAGAGGGAGCAGTTCTTC. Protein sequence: CASSHYTTEREQFF.

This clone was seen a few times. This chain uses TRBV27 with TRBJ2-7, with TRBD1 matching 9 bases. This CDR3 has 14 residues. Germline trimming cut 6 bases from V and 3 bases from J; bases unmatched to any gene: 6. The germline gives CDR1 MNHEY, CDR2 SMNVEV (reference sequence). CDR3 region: CASSTQGANYEQYF. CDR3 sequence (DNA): TGTGCCAGCAGCACACAGGGGGCGAACTACGAGCAGTACTTC.

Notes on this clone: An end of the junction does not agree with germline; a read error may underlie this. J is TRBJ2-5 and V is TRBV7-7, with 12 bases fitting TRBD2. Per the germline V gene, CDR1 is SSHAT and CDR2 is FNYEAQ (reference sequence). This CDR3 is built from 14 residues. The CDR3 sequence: CASSSSGGAKTQYF. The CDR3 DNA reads TGTGCTAGCAGCTCTAGCGGGGGGGCGAAGACCCAGTACTTC.

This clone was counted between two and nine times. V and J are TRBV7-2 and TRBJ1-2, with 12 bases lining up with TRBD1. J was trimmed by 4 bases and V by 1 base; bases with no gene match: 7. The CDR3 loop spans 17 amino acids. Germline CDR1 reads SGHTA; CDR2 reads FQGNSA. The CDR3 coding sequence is TGTGCCAGCAGCTTAGTGGCGGGACAGGGGGCGGGCTATGGCTACACCTTC. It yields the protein CASSLVAGQGAGYGYTF.